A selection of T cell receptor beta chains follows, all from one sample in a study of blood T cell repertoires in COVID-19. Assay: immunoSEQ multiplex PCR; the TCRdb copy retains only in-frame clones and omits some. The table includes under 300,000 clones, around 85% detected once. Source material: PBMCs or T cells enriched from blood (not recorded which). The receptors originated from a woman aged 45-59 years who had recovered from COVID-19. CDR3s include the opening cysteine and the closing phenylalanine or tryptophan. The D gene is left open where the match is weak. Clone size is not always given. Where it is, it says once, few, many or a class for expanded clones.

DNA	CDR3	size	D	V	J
TGTGCCAGCAGCCCAGGGACAGGGGGCTTCGGAGAGACCCAGTACTTC	CASSPGTGGFGETQYF	-	TRBD1	TRBV5-4	TRBJ2-5
TGTGCCAGCAGTCCCCTTCTAGCGGGCGATGAGCAGTTCTTC	CASSPLLAGDEQFF	-	TRBD2	TRBV27	TRBJ2-1
TGCGCCAGCAGCTCCCAGGGGCTTGAGCAAGAGACCCAGTACTTC	CASSSQGLEQETQYF	-	-	TRBV5-1	TRBJ2-5
TGTGCCAGCAGCCCAGACAGGGATGAGACCCAGTACTTC	CASSPDRDETQYF	-	TRBD1	TRBV7-3	TRBJ2-5
TGTGCCAGCAGCTTGGCCGGGACTCTAAGAGAAAAACTGTTTTTT	CASSLAGTLREKLFF	-	-	TRBV5-6	TRBJ1-4
TGTGCCAGCAGCCCAGAAACCACACGCTCCTACAATGAGCAGTTCTTC	CASSPETTRSYNEQFF	-	-	TRBV9	TRBJ2-1
TGTGCCAGCAGTCGTCGCCAGGGAAACACCATATATTTT	CASSRRQGNTIYF	-	-	TRBV9	TRBJ1-3
TGTGCCAGCAGCTTTAGTGGCCGAGGTTACGAGCAGTACTTC	CASSFSGRGYEQYF	-	-	TRBV11-3	TRBJ2-7
TGCGCCAGCAGCCAAGGGACACCCTACACTGAAGCTTTCTTT	CASSQGTPYTEAFF	-	-	TRBV4-1	TRBJ1-1
TGTGCCAGCAGGTGGACAAGACCGGGTTACAATGAGCAGTTCTTC	CASRWTRPGYNEQFF	once	-	TRBV28	TRBJ2-1
TGTGCCAGCAGCTCCATTGTCGGGACAGTTAGCACAGATACGCAGTATTTT	CASSSIVGTVSTDTQYF	once	TRBD1	TRBV5-6	TRBJ2-3
TGTGCCAGTAGCCACGGGGTCAATACGCAGTATTTT	CASSHGVNTQYF	-	-	TRBV19	TRBJ2-3
TGTGCCAGCAGCTTGGTGGCGGCTAGCGGGAGGAACGAGCAGTACTTC	CASSLVAASGRNEQYF	-	TRBD2	TRBV5-6	TRBJ2-7
TGTGCCACCAGGTCGGGGGGTAATGAAAAACTGTTTTTT	CATRSGGNEKLFF	-	-	TRBV15	TRBJ1-4
TGTGCCAGCAGTTTAGGGCTCAGCTCCTACAATGAGCAGTTCTTC	CASSLGLSSYNEQFF	-	-	TRBV27	TRBJ2-1
TGTGCCAGCAGTGAAGGGGCAGGGACTGAAGCTTTCTTT	CASSEGAGTEAFF	-	-	TRBV2	TRBJ1-1
TGCGCCAGCAGCCTCGGACAGGCTTTTACTACTTATGGCTACACCTTC	CASSLGQAFTTYGYTF	few	TRBD1	TRBV10-2	TRBJ1-2
TGTGCCAGCAGTGAAACTGAGGTTGGGACCCAGTACTTC	CASSETEVGTQYF	few	-	TRBV2	TRBJ2-5
TGTGCCAGCAGTTTAGCGTCAGGGGGCAGGTATGGCTACACCTTC	CASSLASGGRYGYTF	-	TRBD1	TRBV28	TRBJ1-2
TGTGCCAGCAGCTTGTCTGAGACTTTTCACTATGGCTACACCTTC	CASSLSETFHYGYTF	-	-	TRBV5-6	TRBJ1-2
TGTGCCAGCAGTTTAAGATCGGGAGGGGACGAGCAGTACTTC	CASSLRSGGDEQYF	medium-sized	TRBD2	TRBV27	TRBJ2-7
TGTGCCAGCAGCCAAGCGGTCCGGACTAGCGTGAGCACCGGGGAGCTGTTTTTT	CASSQAVRTSVSTGELFF	-	TRBD2	TRBV3-1/TRBV3-2	TRBJ2-2
TGTGCCAGCAGCTTAAGGGGACAGCTCACAGATACGCAGTATTTT	CASSLRGQLTDTQYF	-	TRBD1	TRBV7-3	TRBJ2-3
TGTGCCAGCAGCGGGACGGGGGGTCTCTCCTATAATTCACCCCTCCACTTT	CASSGTGGLSYNSPLHF	-	-	TRBV5-4	TRBJ1-6
TGTGCCACCAGTAGGGGGTTGGAGCAGTTCTTC	CATSRGLEQFF	-	-	TRBV24-1	TRBJ2-1
TGTGCCAGCAGCATCCGACAGGGAAGTACTGAAGCTTTCTTT	CASSIRQGSTEAFF	-	TRBD1	TRBV7-8	TRBJ1-1
TGTGCCAGCATCCTGGGGGGGCAGGATGGCTACACCTTC	CASILGGQDGYTF	-	-	TRBV28	TRBJ1-2
TGTGCCAGCCGACAGGGTTATAATTCACCCCTCCACTTT	CASRQGYNSPLHF	-	TRBD1	TRBV28	TRBJ1-6
TGTGCCAGCAGCTTAGATTCAGGGTCTAATGAAAAACTGTTTTTT	CASSLDSGSNEKLFF	-	-	TRBV7-9	TRBJ1-4
TGCAGCGTTGAGCTCGGTCGGGACAGGGCTTTTGGTGAGCAGTTCTTC	CSVELGRDRAFGEQFF	-	TRBD1	TRBV29-1	TRBJ2-1
TGTGCCAGCAGCCAAGAGAGGGTGGGCGGCACTGAAGCTTTCTTT	CASSQERVGGTEAFF	-	-	TRBV14	TRBJ1-1
TGTGCCAGCAGCCCCGGACTAGCGGGAGCCTACAATGAGCAGTTCTTC	CASSPGLAGAYNEQFF	-	TRBD2	TRBV7-6	TRBJ2-1
TGTGCCAGCAGTTTGCAGGGTAGGAGCACAGATACGCAGTATTTT	CASSLQGRSTDTQYF	-	-	TRBV6-5	TRBJ2-3
TGTGCCAGCAGCCTCGGGGGGTGGGGAGTTGAAGCTTTCTTT	CASSLGGWGVEAFF	many	-	TRBV7-9	TRBJ1-1
TGTGCCAGCAGTTTATTTCTTCCCTGGGGGGACAGTCGTCCCATGAACACTGAAGCTTTCTTT	CASSLFLPWGDSRPMNTEAFF	-	TRBD1	TRBV28	TRBJ1-1
TGTGCCAGCAGCCGAACGGGTCTCGGGAGGAACTACAATGAGCAGTTCTTC	CASSRTGLGRNYNEQFF	-	TRBD2	TRBV7-6	TRBJ2-1
TGTGCCAGCGGGCCTTTCAGCGGGAGTTCGTTAGAGCAGTACTTC	CASGPFSGSSLEQYF	many	TRBD2	TRBV6-5	TRBJ2-7
TGTGCCAGCATAACCGGGACAGATGAAGCTTTCTTT	CASITGTDEAFF	once	TRBD1	TRBV28	TRBJ1-1
TGTGCCACCAGTCCGAGACTAGCCGACAATGAGCAGTTCTTC	CATSPRLADNEQFF	-	TRBD2	TRBV15	TRBJ2-1
TGTGCCAGCAATCGTATGACTAGCGGAATTCAAGGAAATGAGCAGTTCTTC	CASNRMTSGIQGNEQFF	few	TRBD2	TRBV6-6	TRBJ2-1
TGTGCCAGCAGCCCCCCTCTGACAGTTATGAGCACTGAAGCTTTCTTT	CASSPPLTVMSTEAFF	-	-	TRBV9	TRBJ1-1
TGTGCCAGCAGCCAAAGAACCGGGACAGGGAGGGGAAGCAATCAGCCCCAGCATTTT	CASSQRTGTGRGSNQPQHF	once	TRBD1	TRBV3-1/TRBV3-2	TRBJ1-5
TGTGCCAGCAGCCCTTGGGACAGCGCAGATACGCAGTATTTT	CASSPWDSADTQYF	-	TRBD1	TRBV13	TRBJ2-3
TGCAGCGTATATTCTACAGGGACCAATGAAAAACTGTTTTTT	CSVYSTGTNEKLFF	-	-	TRBV29-1	TRBJ1-4
TGTGCCAGCAGAAACAGGGGGCCTGAGTTCTTC	CASRNRGPEFF	once	TRBD1	TRBV2	TRBJ2-1
TGTGCGCTAACGGGAGGCACAGATACGCAGTATTTT	CALTGGTDTQYF	-	-	TRBV7-9	TRBJ2-3
TGTGCCAGCATCTCGTTAGGGACTAGCGGGAGCCTCAGCTCCTACGAGCAGTACTTC	CASISLGTSGSLSSYEQYF	-	-	TRBV21-1	TRBJ2-7
TGTGCCAGCAGTGTAGATCCGATCACCTACTTC	CASSVDPITYF	-	-	TRBV28	TRBJ2-7
TGTGCCAGCAGCTTAGATCGTGGGGGCATGGGGGCTTATTTT	CASSLDRGGMGAYF	once	-	TRBV11-2	TRBJ1-1
TGTGCCAGTAGTCCTATTAGCGGGAACTACGAGCAGTACTTC	CASSPISGNYEQYF	-	TRBD2	TRBV19	TRBJ2-7
TGCGCCAGCAGCTTAAGGGCGGGCTCCAGGGACAGGGACCACGAGCAGTACTTC	CASSLRAGSRDRDHEQYF	-	TRBD1	TRBV5-1	TRBJ2-7
TGTGCCAGCTCATCGACAGGTAGGATCCTATCTGAAGCTTTCTTT	CASSSTGRILSEAFF	-	-	TRBV18	TRBJ1-1
TGTGCCAGCAGCCGTCTACAGGGGGACACTGAAGCTTTCTTT	CASSRLQGDTEAFF	-	TRBD1	TRBV3-1/TRBV3-2	TRBJ1-1
TGTGCCAGCAGTTATGACATACGAAGAGAAAAACTGTTTTTT	CASSYDIRREKLFF	-	-	TRBV6-5	TRBJ1-4
TGTGCCAGCAGCGCCAGGGGGAATGGCTACACCTTC	CASSARGNGYTF	-	TRBD1	TRBV6-5	TRBJ1-2
TGTGCCAGCAGCCAAGATTTGTTCCTAGAGCAGTTCTTC	CASSQDLFLEQFF	-	-	TRBV4-2	TRBJ2-1
TGTGCCAGCAGTTTCAGCGGTCCCTACGAGCAGTACTTC	CASSFSGPYEQYF	-	-	TRBV28	TRBJ2-7
TGTGCCAGCAGTAGGACAGCCGGGAACTATGGCTACACCTTC	CASSRTAGNYGYTF	-	-	TRBV3-1/TRBV3-2	TRBJ1-2
TGTGCCAGTAAAGAGGGAGGGAATTCACCCCTCCACTTT	CASKEGGNSPLHF	once	-	TRBV19	TRBJ1-6
TGTGCCAGCAGTTTATTGACACCTGCGGGACCCGGGGAGCTGTTTTTT	CASSLLTPAGPGELFF	-	-	TRBV27	TRBJ2-2